The 15 T cell receptor beta chains in this list originate from one sample, sequenced in a study of shared clonotypes between healthy human individuals. Clones were sequenced by immunoSEQ multiplex PCR, and TCRdb holds only the in-frame ones, with some missing. The table shows about 490,000 clones, with roughly 80% occurring only once. Sequencing input: PBMCs. The receptors stem from a woman in her forties in good health. Some clones in this sample may be carry-over from other donors' samples.

The chain recombines TRBV4-2 with TRBJ1-1; weak D call: TRBD1 (5 bases). CDR1 is LGHNA and CDR2 is YNFKEQ in the germline V gene. V shed 2 bases and J shed 3 bases, with 7 bases lying between them. CDR3 length: 13 residues. The CDR3 sequence: CASSQLRDTEAFF. CDR3 DNA: TGTGCCAGCAGCCAACTCAGGGACACTGAAGCTTTCTTT.

The chain joins TRBV11-2 to TRBJ2-1; 11 bases match TRBD2. The germline CDR1 and CDR2 sequences are SGHAT and FQNNGV. Losses at the gene ends were 0 bases for V and 7 bases for J; bases not matched to a gene: 2. The CDR3 covers 15 residues. The CDR3 region is CASSLELAGVNEQFF. The CDR3 DNA follows: TGTGCCAGCAGCTTAGAACTAGCGGGAGTAAATGAGCAGTTCTTC.

This clone was seen once. Since a far larger clone is one base different, this is likely a read error. This CDR3 is also generated by other DNA sequences in the sample. This CDR3 is CASSLGTGYSGNTIYF. The CDR3 DNA reads as TGCGCCAGCAGCTTAGGGACAGGCTACTCTGGAAACACCATATATTTT. The chain employs TRBV5-1 and TRBJ1-3, with 8 bases identical to TRBD1. Trimming removed 2 bases from V and 0 bases from J; junction bases left unmatched: 4. The CDR3 is made up of 16 amino acids. Germline CDR1 SGHRS, CDR2 YFSETQ. Full variable domain (outside the CDR3, taken from reference TRBV5-1 and TRBJ1-3): KAGVTQTPRYLIKTRGQQVTLSCSPISGHRSVSWYQQTPGQGLQFLFEYFSETQRNKGNFPGRFSGRQFSNSRSEMNVSTLELGDSALYLCASSLGTGYSGNTIYFGEGSWLTVV.

This clone was seen just once. This chain joins TRBV9 and TRBJ2-7, with 11 bases identical to TRBD2. The CDR3 totals 18 residues. The V gene end was trimmed by 3 bases and the J gene end by 1 base; junction bases not matched to a gene: 12. Germline V lookup: CDR1 SGDLS, CDR2 YYNGEE. The CDR3 here is CASSADQVTSGRSYEQYF. In nucleotides, the CDR3 is TGTGCCAGCAGCGCGGACCAAGTTACTAGCGGGAGATCCTACGAGCAGTACTTC.

Comments on this clone: A far larger clone is off by one base, so a read error is likely. This same CDR3 is encoded by further DNA sequences in the sample. The chain has TRBV15 and TRBJ1-1; no reliable D call. Germline V gives CDR1 LNHNV, CDR2 YYDKDF (reference sequence). This CDR3 spans 12 amino acids. V was shortened by 3 bases and J by 3 bases, with 5 bases between the two germline ends. CDR3 loop: CATSRGYTEAFF. CDR3 in DNA: TGTGCCACCAGCAGGGGATACACTGAAGCTTTCTTT.

V is TRBV27 and J is TRBJ2-6, with 11 bases that match TRBD1. V was clipped by 5 bases and J by 1 base; unmatched bases: 16. The CDR3 runs to 21 residues. The germline V gene encodes CDR1 MNHEY and CDR2 SMNVEV (reference sequence). The CDR3 region has the DNA TGTGCCAGCAGTCGAGGGACTTTTAGGGACAGGGGGATATCTGGGGCCAACGTCCTGACTTTC. Residues: CASSRGTFRDRGISGANVLTF.

The chain joins TRBV7-9 to TRBJ2-1; no firm D call. Trimming took off 1 base at V and 0 bases at J, with 10 bases between the two ends. The length of the CDR3 is 16 residues. The germline gives CDR1 SEHNR, CDR2 FQNEAQ (reference sequence). CDR3 sequence: CASSLVAWGSYNEQFF. CDR3 in DNA: TGTGCCAGCAGCTTAGTAGCTTGGGGCTCCTACAATGAGCAGTTCTTC. The variable domain in full, with the rest retrieved from reference TRBV7-9 and TRBJ2-1, is DTGVSQNPRHKITKRGQNVTFRCDPISEHNRLYWYRQTLGQGPEFLTYFQNEAQLEKSRLLSDRFSAERPKGSFSTLEIQRTEQGDSAMYLCASSLVAWGSYNEQFFGPGTRLTVL.

As to this clone: A far larger clone is just one base off, so this is likely a read error. The sample holds other DNA sequences that translate to the same CDR3. The chain has TRBV30 and TRBJ2-3, with D perhaps matching TRBD2 (6 bases). The germline gives CDR1 GTSNPN, CDR2 SVGIG (reference sequence). The germline V and J ends were trimmed by 5 bases and 3 bases, with 18 bases remaining between them. The CDR3 runs to 15 residues. CDR3 sequence reads: CAWGRAGRGTDTQYF. The CDR3 bases are TGTGCCTGGGGTCGGGCGGGAAGAGGGACAGATACGCAGTATTTT.

The J gene is TRBJ2-5, the V gene TRBV5-4, with D possibly being TRBD1 (9 bases). CDR1 is SGHNT and CDR2 is YYREEE in the germline V gene (reference sequence). There are 14 residues in the CDR3. Trimming removed 2 bases at V and 5 bases at J, with 13 bases between. CDR3 nucleotides: TGTGCCAGCAGCTTTAGCGGGACAGGGGAGACCCAGTACTTC. Amino acids: CASSFSGTGETQYF.

This clone appeared a few times. The rearrangement uses TRBV19 and TRBJ2-2; 8 nucleotides align to TRBD1. Germline CDR1 LNHDA, CDR2 SQIVND (reference sequence). The CDR3 sequence is 14 residues long. With V trimmed by 5 bases and J by 7 bases, 6 bases remained unmatched. CDR3 sequence: CASSGQGAVGELFF. CDR3 bases: TGTGCCAGTAGTGGGCAGGGGGCGGTCGGGGAGCTGTTTTTT.

The chain joins TRBV4-1 to TRBJ1-4, with D hard to call. CDR3 size: 14 residues. Trimming took off 0 bases at V and 6 bases at J, with 8 bases between the two ends. Germline CDR1 and CDR2: MGHRA and YSYEKL. The CDR3 DNA is TGCGCCAGCAGCCAAGAGAATAAAGATGAAAAACTGTTTTTT. Residues: CASSQENKDEKLFF.

The genes are TRBV7-2 and TRBJ2-3, with 9 positions matching TRBD2. J gave up 3 bases and V 5 bases, and 12 bases lay outside the gene matches. The CDR3 length is 17 residues. From germline, CDR1 is SGHTA and CDR2 FQGNSA. This CDR3 reads CASSARLADMRTDTQYF. The CDR3 nucleotides read TGTGCCAGCAGCGCTCGACTAGCGGACATGAGGACAGATACGCAGTATTTT. Filled out from reference TRBV7-2 and TRBJ2-3, the complete variable domain reads GAGVSQSPSNKVTEKGKDVELRCDPISGHTALYWYRQSLGQGLEFLIYFQGNSAPDKSGLPSDRFSAERTGGSVSTLTIQRTQQEDSAVYLCASSARLADMRTDTQYFGPGTRLTVL.

A note on this clone: This probably arose from a read error, given a far larger clone one base away. Within the sample, other DNA sequences also encode this same CDR3. This rearrangement joins TRBV28 to TRBJ2-7; 10 bases agree with TRBD1. Trimming cost V 6 bases and J 6 bases; bases outside gene matches: 11. The germline V gene has CDR1 MDHEN and CDR2 SYDVKM. CDR3 length: 15 amino acids. In DNA form, the CDR3 reads TGTGCCAGCAGCTTAGTTGACAGGGGGCATATCGAGCAGTACTTC. Translating it yields CASSLVDRGHIEQYF.

V usage is TRBV29-1 and J usage is TRBJ1-1; D is unresolved. Looked up from germline, CDR1 is SQVTM and CDR2 is ANQGSEA. The CDR3 sequence is 11 residues long. V was cut by 7 bases and J by 0 bases, with 6 bases left in between. As DNA, the CDR3 is TGCAGCGGGTTGGTGAACACTGAAGCTTTCTTT. It translates to CSGLVNTEAFF. The variable domain in full, with the rest retrieved from reference TRBV29-1 and TRBJ1-1, is SAVISQKPSRDICQRGTSLTIQCQVDSQVTMMFWYRQQPGQSLTLIATANQGSEATYESGFVIDKFPISRPNLTFSTLTVSNMSPEDSSIYLCSGLVNTEAFFGQGTRLTVV.

Note on this clone: Mismatch with germline at one junction end may stem from a read error. Other DNA sequences in this specimen translate into the identical CDR3. The chain employs TRBV6-5 and TRBJ1-4, with TRBD1 identical over 8 bases. Germline V lookup: CDR1 MNHEY, CDR2 SVGAGI. The CDR3 is 13 amino acids. DNA of the CDR3: TGCGCCAGCAGACAGGGGAATCGGGAAAAACTGTTCTTT. It encodes CASRQGNREKLFF.